This T cell receptor (beta chain) stems from a study of lymphopenia after photon versus proton radiotherapy. Study outcomes and limitations: A bigger post-nadir fall in TCR diversity correlated inversely with survival time in deceased patients. Relative stability marked proton patients; photon patients lost diversity and naive cells. After the lymphocyte nadir, photon-treated repertoires showed oligoclonal expansion, especially of CD8+ Temra cells.

Measured with immunoSEQ multiplex PCR; TCRdb has only the in-frame clones, and not every one. Of about 40,000 clones listed, roughly 84% are singletons. A remark on this clone: Antigen unknown.

The sample in question was peripheral blood, obtained from a patient treated with proton-based radiotherapy. The sequence was obtained from a woman aged 70 to 79 with pancreatic cancer. Some clones in this sample may be carry-over from other donors' samples.

Here the CDR3 DNA reads TGCAGCGTTGAACAGGCCACCGGGGAGCTGTTTTTT. Its translation is CSVEQATGELFF. The chain couples TRBV29-1 to TRBJ2-2; D unclear. Germline V gene data show CDR1 as SQVTM and CDR2 as ANQGSEA. The CDR3 consists of 12 residues. Trimming took off 2 bases at V and 4 bases at J, with 5 bases between the two ends.